One sample yielded the 28 T cell receptor beta chains listed below, sequenced in a study of blood T cell repertoires in COVID-19. Libraries were prepared by immunoSEQ multiplex PCR; TCRdb keeps only in-frame clonotypes and omits some of them. The data hold about 150,000 clones, with around 85% observed a single time. Sequenced material: peripheral blood. Receptor source: a man aged 55-75 years with COVID-19, enrolled during active disease.

V usage is TRBV7-2 and J usage is TRBJ1-5; no definite D call. The V end was cut by 1 base, the J end by 6 bases, with 10 bases between. CDR1 and CDR2 from the germline V gene are SGHTA and FQGNSA. This CDR3 region has 14 residues. The CDR3 sequence is CASSLGWRGQPQHF. CDR3 DNA sequence: TGTGCCAGCAGCTTAGGTTGGCGGGGTCAGCCCCAGCATTTT.

This chain joins TRBV15 and TRBJ2-2; possible D gene TRBD1, 6 bases. The germline gives CDR1 LNHNV, CDR2 YYDKDF (reference sequence). This CDR3 comprises 17 residues. Between the trimmed V and J ends, which lost 0 bases and 4 bases, there was a span of 15 bases. CDR3 sequence reads: CATSREGRGEGTGELFF. As DNA, the CDR3 is TGTGCCACCAGCAGAGAGGGCAGGGGAGAAGGCACCGGGGAGCTGTTTTTT.

The genes are TRBV6-5 and TRBJ1-5; possibly TRBD1 for D (5 bases). With 2 bases removed from V and 6 bases from J, the gap between germline ends came to 14 bases. Germline CDR1 reads MNHEY; CDR2 reads SVGAGI. This CDR3 is built from 15 residues. CDR3 sequence (DNA): TGTGCCAGCAGTTACAAGGGGCCGACGGGTCAGCCCCAGCATTTT. It encodes CASSYKGPTGQPQHF.

The J gene is TRBJ1-4, the V gene TRBV28, with TRBD1 matching over 7 bases. The trim removed 7 bases at V and 7 bases at J, leaving 9 bases unmatched. Germline V CDR1 and CDR2: MDHEN, SYDVKM. The CDR3 consists of 14 residues. DNA for the CDR3: TGTGCCAGCACCGACAGGGTAGAGGGTGAAAAACTGTTTTTT. It specifies CASTDRVEGEKLFF.

V is TRBV28 and J is TRBJ1-2; D not resolved. Deletions cut 3 bases from V and 3 bases from J, with 11 bases between. CDR1 is MDHEN, CDR2 SYDVKM, per germline. CDR3 size: 14 residues. The CDR3 DNA follows: TGTGCCAGCAGTTTTGCAGGCGGGGACTATGGCTACACCTTC. It yields the protein CASSFAGGDYGYTF.

The rearrangement links TRBV5-5 to TRBJ2-5; D might be TRBD1 (6 bases). Between the trimmed V and J ends, which lost 6 bases and 5 bases, there was a span of 14 bases. Germline V lookup: CDR1 SGHKS, CDR2 YYEKEE (reference sequence). This CDR3 is 13 amino acids long. The CDR3 DNA reads as TGTGCCAGCACCCCCACAGGGTGGGAGACCCAGTACTTC. Amino acid sequence: CASTPTGWETQYF. Full variable domain (outside the CDR3, taken from reference TRBV5-5 and TRBJ2-5): DAGVTQSPTHLIKTRGQQVTLRCSPISGHKSVSWYQQVLGQGPQFIFQYYEKEERGRGNFPDRFSARQFPNYSSELNVNALLLGDSALYLCASTPTGWETQYFGPGTRLLVL.

This rearrangement joins TRBV4-2 to TRBJ2-1; D unclear. Looked up from germline, CDR1 is LGHNA and CDR2 is YNFKEQ. The CDR3 runs to 15 residues. The ends were cut back, 3 bases at V and 1 base at J, with 10 bases in the middle. This CDR3 reads CASSQEWSSYNEQFF. The CDR3 region has the DNA TGTGCCAGCAGCCAGGAGTGGAGTTCCTACAATGAGCAGTTCTTC.

This rearrangement joins TRBV20-1 to TRBJ1-2; no reliable D call. CDR3 size: 12 residues. CDR1 and CDR2 from the germline V gene are DFQATT and SNEGSKA (reference sequence). The germline V and J ends were trimmed by 3 bases and 3 bases, with 8 bases remaining between them. CDR3 residues: CSASVTDYGYTF. The CDR3 DNA reads as TGCAGTGCTAGTGTTACGGACTATGGCTACACCTTC.

This clone was seen just once. The chain couples TRBV4-2 to TRBJ2-3, with 11 bases matching TRBD2. J lost 4 bases, V lost 2 bases, and 5 bases had no gene match. The CDR3 is 16 amino acids. Germline loops: CDR1 LGHNA, CDR2 YNFKEQ. Here the CDR3 reads CASSQRSGGAPDTQYF. DNA for the CDR3: TGTGCCAGCAGCCAACGTAGCGGGGGGGCCCCAGATACGCAGTATTTT.

The CDR3 loop reads CASSLARTGGRTNEKLFF. DNA of the CDR3: TGTGCCAGCAGCTTAGCGAGGACAGGGGGCAGGACTAATGAAAAACTGTTTTTT. The rearrangement uses TRBV7-9 and TRBJ1-4; 11 bases line up with TRBD1. Trimming cost V 0 bases and J 2 bases; bases outside gene matches: 5. The germline CDR1 and CDR2 sequences are SEHNR and FQNEAQ (reference sequence). CDR3 length equals 18 residues.

The chain combines TRBV10-3 with TRBJ2-7; TRBD1 might be the D (6 bases). V lost 0 bases and J lost 5, with 17 bases in between. The CDR3 consists of 16 residues. Germline CDR1 ENHRY, CDR2 SYGVKD. CDR3 sequence: CAISESLSGVRDEQYF. In DNA, the CDR3 is TGTGCCATCAGTGAGTCGTTGTCAGGGGTTAGGGACGAGCAGTACTTC.

The gene calls are TRBV7-9 and TRBJ2-1, with 10 nucleotides matching TRBD2. Trimming at V came to 5 bases and at J to 2 bases, leaving 6 bases not matched to a gene. This CDR3 is built from 16 residues. Germline-derived CDR1 and CDR2 are SEHNR and FQNEAQ (reference sequence). For the CDR3, the DNA is TGTGCCAGCAGCCTTACTAGCGGGATAGCCTACAATGAGCAGTTCTTC. Amino acid sequence: CASSLTSGIAYNEQFF.

The chain carries TRBV7-2 and TRBJ1-1; 9 bases align to TRBD1. The CDR3 loop spans 16 amino acids. Trimming at V came to 3 bases and at J to 7 bases, leaving 12 bases not matched to a gene. The germline CDR1 and CDR2 sequences are SGHTA and FQGNSA. The chain's CDR3 is CASSFKTLGQGIEAFF. The DNA of the CDR3 is TGTGCCAGCAGCTTTAAAACACTTGGACAGGGGATTGAAGCTTTCTTT.

V usage is TRBV28 and J usage is TRBJ1-1; tentative D call: TRBD1 (5 bases). CDR1 is MDHEN and CDR2 is SYDVKM in the germline V gene. The CDR3 has 14 amino acids. V lost 2 bases, J lost 1 base, and 8 bases lay in between. CDR3 in DNA: TGTGCCAGCAGTTTACACAGGCAGAACACTGAAGCTTTCTTT. Amino acids: CASSLHRQNTEAFF.

The V gene is TRBV7-2, the J gene TRBJ1-1, with D perhaps TRBD1 (6 bases). Between the trimmed V and J ends, which lost 5 bases and 0 bases, there was a span of 13 bases. Germline-derived CDR1 and CDR2 are SGHTA and FQGNSA. CDR3 length: 15 amino acids. CDR3 region: CASSRVGAVNTEAFF. The CDR3 nucleotides are TGTGCCAGCAGCCGCGTGGGGGCAGTGAACACTGAAGCTTTCTTT. Filled out from reference TRBV7-2 and TRBJ1-1, the complete variable domain reads GAGVSQSPSNKVTEKGKDVELRCDPISGHTALYWYRQSLGQGLEFLIYFQGNSAPDKSGLPSDRFSAERTGGSVSTLTIQRTQQEDSAVYLCASSRVGAVNTEAFFGQGTRLTVV.

The chain recombines TRBV18 with TRBJ2-6; D unclear. Trimming removed 3 bases at V and 0 bases at J, with 3 bases between. The CDR3 covers 14 residues. The germline CDR1 and CDR2 sequences are KGHSH and LQKENI. CDR3 region: CASSPSSGANVLTF. DNA for the CDR3: TGTGCCAGCTCACCGAGCTCTGGGGCCAACGTCCTGACTTTC.

This clone was seen a handful of times. The chain uses TRBV7-2 and TRBJ1-2; 7 nucleotides line up with TRBD1. The CDR3 runs 15 residues. The germline gives CDR1 SGHTA, CDR2 FQGNSA. With V trimmed by 2 bases and J by 8 bases, 11 bases remained unmatched. The CDR3 is CASSLSTGAFQGYTF. The CDR3 DNA sequence: TGTGCCAGCAGCTTATCTACAGGGGCTTTCCAGGGCTACACCTTC.

The chain couples TRBV12-3 or TRBV12-4 to TRBJ1-2; D is unclear. The CDR3 loop spans 12 amino acids. The V end lost 8 bases, the J end lost 0 bases, and 7 bases lay between the germline ends. This chain's CDR3 is CASAGANYGYTF. The DNA of the CDR3 is TGTGCCAGCGCCGGTGCTAACTATGGCTACACCTTC.

The chain has TRBV11-3 and TRBJ1-2; 8 bases align to TRBD1. From germline, CDR1 is SGHNT and CDR2 YENEEA. This CDR3 contains 13 residues. The V and J ends lost 5 bases and 6 bases, in that order; junction bases with no gene match: 5. The CDR3 coding sequence is TGTGCCAGCAGCGGACAGGGTTTAGATGGCTACACCTTC. It codes for CASSGQGLDGYTF.

This chain uses TRBV6-2 or TRBV6-3 with TRBJ2-5, with TRBD2 matching 9 bases. J gave up 4 bases and V 2 bases, and 5 bases lay outside the gene matches. Germline CDR1 and CDR2: MNHEY and SVGEGT. CDR3 length equals 15 residues. The DNA for the CDR3 is TGTGCCAGCAGTTACGTGCGGGGGGGCTTAGAGACCCAGTACTTC. The encoded protein is CASSYVRGGLETQYF.

The genes are TRBV7-6 and TRBJ2-5; 8 positions agree with TRBD2. The length of the CDR3 is 18 residues. The ends lost 1 base at V and 2 bases at J; junction bases unmatched: 12. Germline V gene data show CDR1 as SGHVS and CDR2 as FNYEAQ. Written as DNA, the CDR3 is TGTGCCAGCAGCTTAGGCCGGTTAGCGGGGAGAAATCAAGAGACCCAGTACTTC. This translates into CASSLGRLAGRNQETQYF. The entire variable domain, with the rest obtained from reference TRBV7-6 and TRBJ2-5, is as follows: GAGVSQSPRYKVTKRGQDVALRCDPISGHVSLYWYRQALGQGPEFLTYFNYEAQQDKSGLPNDRFSAERPEGSISTLTIQRTEQRDSAMYRCASSLGRLAGRNQETQYFGPGTRLLVL.

V gene TRBV29-1 combines with J gene TRBJ1-1; D uncertain. Between the trimmed V and J ends, which lost 3 bases and 3 bases, there was a span of 5 bases. The CDR3 is 11 residues long. Germline V lookup: CDR1 SQVTM, CDR2 ANQGSEA. CDR3 DNA sequence: TGCAGCGTTGATATTGACACTGAAGCTTTCTTT. It yields the protein CSVDIDTEAFF.

The chain joins TRBV9 to TRBJ1-5; D possibly corresponds to TRBD1 (6 bases). V shed 4 bases and J shed 7 bases, with 33 bases lying between them. Germline V CDR1 and CDR2: SGDLS, YYNGEE. CDR3 length: 20 amino acids. The DNA of the CDR3 is TGTGCCAGCAGCTCGAATAACCGGGACAAAGGGTATGGGCTCGAGCAGCCCCAGCATTTT. Encoded protein: CASSSNNRDKGYGLEQPQHF.

The chain uses TRBV4-2 and TRBJ2-1, with D perhaps matching TRBD2 (6 bases). CDR3 length equals 16 residues. Germline CDR1 and CDR2: LGHNA and YNFKEQ. Trimming removed 0 bases from V and 2 bases from J, with 11 bases in between. This chain's CDR3 is CASSQDMGGAYNEQFF. DNA of the CDR3: TGTGCCAGCAGCCAAGATATGGGCGGGGCCTACAATGAGCAGTTCTTC.

The chain is built from TRBV10-3 and TRBJ1-6; D gene uncertain. Per germline, CDR1 ENHRY and CDR2 SYGVKD. V was clipped by 3 bases and J by 9 bases, with 9 bases between them. The CDR3 sequence is 13 residues long. The CDR3 is CAISEQVSSPLHF. Here the CDR3 DNA reads TGTGCCATCAGTGAACAAGTGTCTTCACCCCTCCACTTT.

This sequence joins TRBV14 and TRBJ2-7; D possibly corresponds to TRBD1 (6 bases). The V gene lost 4 bases and the J gene lost 0 bases, with 10 bases spanning the gap. The V gene's germline CDR1 is SGHDN and CDR2 FVKESK. This CDR3 region has 14 residues. The CDR3 here is CASSPTGFSYEQYF. CDR3 in DNA: TGTGCCAGCAGCCCGACAGGATTCTCCTACGAGCAGTACTTC.

The rearrangement uses TRBV6-5 and TRBJ2-1; 11 bases map to TRBD2. Unmatched junction bases numbered 13, after V lost 6 bases and J lost 12 bases. In germline, CDR1 is MNHEY, CDR2 SVGAGI. This CDR3 spans 15 amino acids. CDR3 in amino acids: CASRAGTSGSGRQFF. In nucleotides, the CDR3 is TGTGCCAGCAGAGCCGGGACTAGCGGATCCGGGAGGCAGTTCTTC.

This clone was detected only a few times. The chain links TRBV18 to TRBJ1-1; the D gene is possibly TRBD1 (5 bases). V was shortened by 3 bases and J by 1 base, with 12 bases between the two germline ends. The CDR3 has 15 amino acids. Germline V CDR1 and CDR2: KGHSH, LQKENI. The CDR3 coding sequence is TGTGCCAGCTCACCTTTAGGGGTGAGGAACACTGAAGCTTTCTTT. Amino acid sequence: CASSPLGVRNTEAFF.